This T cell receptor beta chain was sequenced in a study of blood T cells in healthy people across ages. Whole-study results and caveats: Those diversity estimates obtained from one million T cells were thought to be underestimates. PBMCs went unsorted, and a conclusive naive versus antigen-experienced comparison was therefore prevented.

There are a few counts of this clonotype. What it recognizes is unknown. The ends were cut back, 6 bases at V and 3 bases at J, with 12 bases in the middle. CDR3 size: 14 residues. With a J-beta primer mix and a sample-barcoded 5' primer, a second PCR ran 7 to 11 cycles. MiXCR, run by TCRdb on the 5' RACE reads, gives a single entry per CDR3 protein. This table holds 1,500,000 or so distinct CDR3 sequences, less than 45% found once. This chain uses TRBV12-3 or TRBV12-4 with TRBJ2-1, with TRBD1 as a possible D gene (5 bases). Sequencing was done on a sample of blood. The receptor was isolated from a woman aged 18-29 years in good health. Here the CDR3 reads CASSRDRYYNEQFF. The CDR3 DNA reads TGTGCCAGCAGCCGCGACAGATACTACAATGAGCAGTTCTTC.